This T cell receptor beta chain was found in a study of T cell responses to AZD1222 COVID-19 vaccine. On this clone: Its antigen is currently unknown.

Trimming left V 5 bases short and J 8 bases short, with 12 bases between. The CDR3 consists of 13 residues. Looked up from germline, CDR1 is SEHNR and CDR2 is FQNEAQ (reference sequence). General study points: Increases in Spike-specific TCR breadth and depth were seen after two AZD1222 doses.

TCRdb's copy holds only in-frame clones and misses some; the assay was immunoSEQ multiplex PCR. The sample lists 95,000 or so clones, 90% to 95% seen once, with roughly 8% in the top ten. This clonotype was obtained from an adult who received the AZD1222 COVID-19 vaccine. The V and J genes are TRBV7-9 and TRBJ1-4, with D maybe TRBD1 (6 bases). The sample here was peripheral blood, taken 28 days after the second AZD1222 dose. The CDR3 DNA is TGTGCCAGCAGCGCACAGGGTAGGGAAAAACTGTTTTTT. Its translation: CASSAQGREKLFF.